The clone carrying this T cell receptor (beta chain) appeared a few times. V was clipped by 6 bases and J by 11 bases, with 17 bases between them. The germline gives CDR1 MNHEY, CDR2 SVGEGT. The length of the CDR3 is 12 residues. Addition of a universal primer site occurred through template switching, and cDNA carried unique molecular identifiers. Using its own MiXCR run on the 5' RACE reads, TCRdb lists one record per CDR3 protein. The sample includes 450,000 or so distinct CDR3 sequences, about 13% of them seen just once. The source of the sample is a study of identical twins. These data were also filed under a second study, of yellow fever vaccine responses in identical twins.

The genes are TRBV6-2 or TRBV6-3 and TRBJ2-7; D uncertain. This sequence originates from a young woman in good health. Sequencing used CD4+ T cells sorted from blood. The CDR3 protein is CASSQKIPAEYF. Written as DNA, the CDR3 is TGTGCCAGCAGCCAAAAGATTCCGGCGGAGTACTTC.